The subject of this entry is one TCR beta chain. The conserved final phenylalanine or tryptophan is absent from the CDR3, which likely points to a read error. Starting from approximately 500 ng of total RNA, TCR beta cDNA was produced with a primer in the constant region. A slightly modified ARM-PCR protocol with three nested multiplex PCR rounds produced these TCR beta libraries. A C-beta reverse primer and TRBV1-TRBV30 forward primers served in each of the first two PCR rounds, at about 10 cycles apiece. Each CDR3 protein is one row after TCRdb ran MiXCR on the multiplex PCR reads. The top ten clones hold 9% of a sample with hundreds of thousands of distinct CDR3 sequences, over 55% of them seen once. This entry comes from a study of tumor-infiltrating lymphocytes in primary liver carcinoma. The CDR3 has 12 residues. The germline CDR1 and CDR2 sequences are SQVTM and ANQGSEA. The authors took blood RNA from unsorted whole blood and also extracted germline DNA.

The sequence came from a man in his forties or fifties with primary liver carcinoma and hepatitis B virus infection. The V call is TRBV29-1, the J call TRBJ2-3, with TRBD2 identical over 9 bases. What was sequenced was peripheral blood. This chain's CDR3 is CSGAGGSDTQYY. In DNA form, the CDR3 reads TGTAGCGGGGCGGGAGGGTCAGATACGCAGTATTAT.